What follows describes a single TCR beta chain. Its specificity is unknown. Every donor contributed ten milliliters of peripheral blood by blood draw. Primers used in a second PCR of about 6 to 11 cycles were a sample-barcoded 5' primer and a J-beta primer mix. Template switching added a 12-random-nucleotide identifier to every cDNA molecule. TCRdb re-analysed the 5' RACE reads in MiXCR, keeping a single row per CDR3 protein. The table records about 570,000 distinct CDR3 sequences, 25% to 30% of them present only once. This entry comes from a study of blood T cells in healthy people across ages. General study results and limits: Naive T cell percentage showed a strong correlation with TCR beta diversity. Roughly linear age-related decline in beta diversity appeared, significant by age about 40.

With 10 bases removed from V and 0 bases from J, the gap between germline ends came to 22 bases. The CDR3 is 17 amino acids. From germline, CDR1 is ENHRY and CDR2 SYGVKD. The chain carries TRBV10-3 and TRBJ1-3; D gene ambiguous. The TCR was taken from a woman between 65 and 79 years old in good health. Sequenced material: blood. The CDR3 loop is CATTRAQEASSGNTIYF. The CDR3 bases are TGTGCCACCACGCGGGCGCAGGAGGCGTCCTCTGGAAACACCATATATTTT.